This T cell receptor beta chain was recorded in a study of cytomegalovirus exposure and HLA in healthy donors (dated by TCRdb to about 2017). A note on the overall study: A later analysis indicated that the 90 to 150 validation repertoires were generated on the platform also employed for the approximately 700 repertoires of the first cohort. To predict cytomegalovirus infection status, the study brought together high-throughput TCR immunosequencing, statistical association of individual TCRs with disease status, and machine learning. The study aimed to test whether cataloging public T cell receptors could reveal signatures of past pathogen exposure. Besides the first cohort of around 670 subjects, a separate validation cohort made up of 95 to 150 different subjects was used.

Library construction relied on the immunoSEQ multiplex PCR assay. The paper's data handling went like this. A statistical classification framework was built to diagnose cytomegalovirus status from the catalog of TCR beta chain sequences. TCRdb retrieved this table from immuneACCESS and kept in-frame rearrangements only. Not all clones are present; in checked studies, unresolved V genes account for under half, and no reason is known for the remainder. That table gives V, J and clone size, and the DNA gave D and trimming. For this sample the table gives fewer than 120,000 clones, of which roughly 89% were detected only once. Of the sample, under 2% falls within the top ten clones. The donors belonged to the validation cohort of around 130 subjects, which was separate from the roughly 680-subject first cohort. The germline V gene (reference sequence) provides CDR1 SEHNR and CDR2 FQNEAQ. Taken from cysteine to phenylalanine, the CDR3 has 14 residues. Just CDR3 DNA is preserved here, 42 bases in frame from base 1. Compared with germline, V lacks 1 base and J lacks 8 bases; bases without a gene match: 5.

The paper as a whole reports these results and caveats: The authors suggested that the approach could potentially be extended to other disease states and immunological phenotypes. The study gave a list of about 150 TCR beta chains associated with cytomegalovirus. A later analysis had no HLA typing for the validation cohort, so co-occurrence there was scored across all 110 or so repertoires. In a later analysis, TCRs clustered in the first cohort were found to also tend to co-occur in the 120 validation repertoires, with approximately 93% of cluster scores above 0. While some public TCRs were present in many individuals, most TCR sequences turned up only very rarely across donors. In vitro tests confirmed that a few of the cytomegalovirus-associated TCR beta chains recognize cytomegalovirus antigens. The classifier was reported to diagnose cytomegalovirus status with high specificity and sensitivity in both the original and validation cohorts.

In this sample, this clone turned up once. Its antigen remains unidentified. No much larger clone exists at a distance of one base, and base qualities are not known. The V and J genes are TRBV7-9 and TRBJ2-3, and TRBD2 aligns with 8 junction nucleotides. The receptor's source is a woman between 18 and 29 years old in good health and CMV-seronegative. The material sequenced was PBMCs. The sequence in DNA is TGTGCCAGCAGCTTAGGGGGACTAGGTAGTACGCAGTATTTT. It encodes CASSLGGLGSTQYF.